One sample yielded the 12 T cell receptor beta chains listed below, sequenced in a study of type 1 regulatory T cells. These TCRs' antigens remain unknown. TCRdb re-analysed the reads in MiXCR, keeping a single row per CDR3 protein. The repertoire holds more than 60,000 distinct CDR3 sequences, with roughly half as singletons. Material: cultured non-Tr1 T cells, either the whole culture or a sorted T cell fraction (not recorded which). These receptors came from a human donor in good health.

The chain links TRBV2 to TRBJ1-6; D is ambiguous. Germline CDR1 SNHLY, CDR2 FYNNEI. The ends were cut back, 6 bases at V and 7 bases at J, with 13 bases in the middle. The CDR3 runs 14 residues. CDR3 bases: TGTGCCAGCAGACCCGGTCTAACAAATTCACCCCTCCACTTT. Its protein is CASRPGLTNSPLHF.

The chain links TRBV12-3 or TRBV12-4 to TRBJ2-1; TRBD2 aligns across 7 bases. J gave up 2 bases and V 1 base, and 5 bases lay outside the gene matches. The CDR3 contains 16 residues. In DNA form, the CDR3 reads TGTGCCAGCAGTTTAGTCGCCAGCGGGGCCTACAATGAGCAGTTCTTC. This translates into CASSLVASGAYNEQFF.

CDR3 sequence (DNA): TGCGCCAGCACCCCGGGACAGAGCTCCTACAATGAGCAGTTCTTC. Amino acids: CASTPGQSSYNEQFF. This chain connects TRBV4-3 to TRBJ2-1; TRBD1 matches 7 bases. V trimming: 7 bases; J trimming: 0 bases; junction bases outside the gene matches: 6. Looked up from germline, CDR1 is LGHNA and CDR2 is YSLEER. This CDR3 region has 15 residues.

This chain links TRBV5-1 with TRBJ2-5; 7 nucleotides match TRBD2. The length of the CDR3 is 13 residues. V lost 4 bases to trimming and J lost 3 bases; unmatched junction nucleotides: 3. Germline-derived CDR1 and CDR2 are SGHRS and YFSETQ. The CDR3 nucleotides read TGCGCCAGCAGCCGGACTAGGGAAGAGACCCAGTACTTC. It is translated as CASSRTREETQYF.

This clonotype was seen a few times. The rearrangement links TRBV10-3 to TRBJ2-3; possibly TRBD2 for D (7 bases). With 6 bases removed from V and 6 bases from J, the gap between germline ends came to 16 bases. Germline V gives CDR1 ENHRY, CDR2 SYGVKD. This CDR3 region has 14 residues. The chain's CDR3 is CAIRRGGASDTQYF. The CDR3 DNA is TGTGCCATCAGGAGGGGGGGGGCGTCCGATACGCAGTATTTT.

The rearrangement links TRBV14 to TRBJ2-5; 7 nucleotides match TRBD2. The CDR3 loop spans 16 amino acids. Germline V gene data show CDR1 as SGHDN and CDR2 as FVKESK. V trimming: 1 base; J trimming: 0 bases; junction bases outside the gene matches: 5. As DNA, the CDR3 is TGTGCCAGCAGCCAAGCAGGTAGCGGGTACCAAGAGACCCAGTACTTC. Its translation is CASSQAGSGYQETQYF.

This clonotype has just one count. This clone may be a read error of a much larger clone one base away. The chain couples TRBV7-2 to TRBJ2-3; 12 positions match TRBD2. This CDR3 spans 18 amino acids. Germline V gene lookup returns CDR1 SGHTA and CDR2 FQGNSA. For the CDR3, the DNA is TGTGCCAGCAGCTTAGGGGCCCTAGCGGGGGGGAGCACAGATATGCAGTATTTT. It codes for CASSLGALAGGSTDMQYF.

This clonotype came up once. This chain's CDR3 is CASSQEAGNTGELFF. Here the CDR3 DNA reads TGTGCCAGCAGCCAAGAAGCAGGGAACACCGGGGAGCTGTTTTTT. The chain couples TRBV4-2 to TRBJ2-2, with D uncertain. V shed 0 bases and J shed 1 base, with 6 bases lying between them. Germline loops: CDR1 LGHNA, CDR2 YNFKEQ. This CDR3 is built from 15 residues.

V is TRBV4-2 and J is TRBJ1-4; D is undetermined. Germline V lookup: CDR1 LGHNA, CDR2 YNFKEQ. This CDR3 comprises 15 residues. The V gene lost 4 bases and the J gene lost 3 bases, with 12 bases spanning the gap. CDR3 in DNA: TGTGCCAGCAGCCGGGGAGGGTCGTCTAATGAAAAACTGTTTTTT. Translated: CASSRGGSSNEKLFF.

A few counts support this clonotype. CDR3 coding DNA: TGCGCCAGCAGCTCCAGGGTGGGGTATGGCTACACCTTC. The encoded protein is CASSSRVGYGYTF. The chain employs TRBV5-1 and TRBJ1-2; possibly TRBD1 for D (5 bases). The germline V gene encodes CDR1 SGHRS and CDR2 YFSETQ. CDR3 length equals 13 residues. Deletions cut 3 bases from V and 5 bases from J, with 11 bases between.

A word on this clonotype: With a much larger clone just one base away, this may be a read error. This chain connects TRBV29-1 to TRBJ2-2, with D possibly being TRBD2 (6 bases). Per the germline V gene, CDR1 is SQVTM and CDR2 is ANQGSEA. CDR3 length: 12 residues. The DNA for the CDR3 is TGCAGCGTTGAAGATGGCCTGGGGGGGCTGTTTTTT. This gives the protein CSVEDGLGGLFF.

V is TRBV5-1 and J is TRBJ1-3, with 9 nucleotides matching TRBD1. The length of the CDR3 is 17 residues. CDR1 is SGHRS and CDR2 is YFSETQ in the germline V gene. The V gene end was trimmed by 4 bases and the J gene end by 0 bases; junction bases not matched to a gene: 8. The CDR3 here is CASSQGTGPHSGNTIYF. In DNA, the CDR3 is TGCGCCAGCAGCCAGGGGACAGGGCCTCACTCTGGAAACACCATATATTTT.